This T cell receptor beta chain stems from a study of T cell responses to AZD1222 COVID-19 vaccine. The overall study: The study pooled second doses at about 4 or about 12 weeks.

As regards this clone: Its specificity is unknown.

CDR3 size: 17 residues. Study results and limitations: Repertoire collection took place solely once the T cell response had peaked. Females made up more of the donors, who were largely white British, and clonal diversity may have come out too low.

The method was immunoSEQ multiplex PCR; TCRdb's version includes in-frame clones alone and lacks a portion of them. The sample holds more than 85,000 clones; approximately 80% are singletons and the top ten take approximately 21%. This receptor was obtained from an adult in good health. The sample here was peripheral blood, taken on day 0 of AZD1222 vaccination. This chain uses TRBV21-1 with TRBJ2-1; the listed D gene, TRBD1, was not tested against the DNA. TRBV21-1 is deemed a pseudogene. CDR3 DNA: TGTGCCAGCAGCAAAGCCGGGACAGGGGGTATCTACAATGAGCAGTTCTTC. Its protein product is CASSKAGTGGIYNEQFF.